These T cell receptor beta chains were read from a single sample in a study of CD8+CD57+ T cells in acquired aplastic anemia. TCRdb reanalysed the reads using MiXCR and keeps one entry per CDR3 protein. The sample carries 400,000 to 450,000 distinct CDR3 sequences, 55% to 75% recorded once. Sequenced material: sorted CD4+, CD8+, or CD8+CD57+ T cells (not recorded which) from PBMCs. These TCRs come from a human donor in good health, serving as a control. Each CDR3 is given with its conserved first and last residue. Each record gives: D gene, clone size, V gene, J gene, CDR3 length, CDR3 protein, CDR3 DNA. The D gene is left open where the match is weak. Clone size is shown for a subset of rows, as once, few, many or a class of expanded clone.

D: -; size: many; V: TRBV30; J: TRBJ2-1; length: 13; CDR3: CAWSASNSNEQFF; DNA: TGTGCCTGGAGTGCCTCCAACTCCAATGAGCAGTTCTTC
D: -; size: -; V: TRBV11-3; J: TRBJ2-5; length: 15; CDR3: CASSLNKVEEETQYF; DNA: TGTGCCAGCAGCTTAAACAAGGTGGAAGAGGAGACCCAGTACTTC
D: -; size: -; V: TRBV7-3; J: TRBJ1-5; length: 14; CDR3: CASSGDRSTQPQHF; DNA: TGCGCCAGCAGCGGAGACAGGAGCACTCAGCCCCAGCATTTT
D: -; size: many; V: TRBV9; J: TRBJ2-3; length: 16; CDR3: CASSVEAGPGTDTQYF; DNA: TGTGCCAGCAGCGTAGAGGCGGGTCCAGGCACAGATACGCAGTATTTT
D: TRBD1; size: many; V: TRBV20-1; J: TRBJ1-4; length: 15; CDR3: CSARDVDRENEKLFF; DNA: TGCAGTGCTAGAGATGTCGACAGGGAGAATGAAAAACTGTTTTTT
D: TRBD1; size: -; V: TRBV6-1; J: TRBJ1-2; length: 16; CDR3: CASSELGDRGMPGYTF; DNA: TGTGCCAGCAGTGAATTGGGGGACAGGGGGATGCCAGGCTACACCTTC
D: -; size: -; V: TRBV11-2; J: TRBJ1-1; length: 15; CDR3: CASRYPGRGKTEAFF; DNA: TGTGCCAGCAGATACCCGGGACGGGGGAAGACTGAAGCTTTCTTT
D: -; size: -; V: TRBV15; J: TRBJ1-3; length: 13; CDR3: CASSTGKGETLYF; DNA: TGTGCCAGCAGCACTGGAAAAGGAGAGACCCTATACTTT
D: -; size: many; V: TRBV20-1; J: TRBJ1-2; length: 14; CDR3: CSAPRGGPNYGYTF; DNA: TGCAGTGCACCTAGGGGGGGGCCCAACTATGGCTACACCTTC
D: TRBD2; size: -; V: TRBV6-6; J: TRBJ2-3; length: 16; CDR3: CASSELSSGGADTQYF; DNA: TGTGCCAGCAGCGAGCTGTCTAGCGGGGGGGCAGATACGCAGTATTTT
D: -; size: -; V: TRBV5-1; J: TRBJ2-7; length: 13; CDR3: CASSTGMKDEQYF; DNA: TGCGCCAGCAGCACGGGTATGAAGGACGAGCAGTACTTC
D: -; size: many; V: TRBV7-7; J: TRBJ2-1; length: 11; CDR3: CASSSGGEQFF; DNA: TGTGCCAGCAGCTCCGGAGGGGAGCAGTTCTTC
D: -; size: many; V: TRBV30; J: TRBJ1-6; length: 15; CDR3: CAWRGDNRNNSPLHF; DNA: TGTGCCTGGAGGGGGGACAATAGGAATAATTCACCCCTCCACTTT
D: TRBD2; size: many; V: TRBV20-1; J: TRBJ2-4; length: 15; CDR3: CSASWLAGGKNIQYF; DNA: TGCAGTGCTAGCTGGCTAGCGGGGGGGAAAAACATTCAGTACTTC
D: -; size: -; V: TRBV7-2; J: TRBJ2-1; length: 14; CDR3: CASSSERGLREQFF; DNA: TGTGCCAGCAGCTCCGAGAGGGGATTGCGTGAGCAGTTCTTC
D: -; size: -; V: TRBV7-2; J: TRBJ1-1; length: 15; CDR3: CASSPGRGMNTEAFF; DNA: TGTGCCAGCAGCCCGGGACGCGGCATGAACACTGAAGCTTTCTTT
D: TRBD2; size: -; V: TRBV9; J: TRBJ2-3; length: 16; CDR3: CASSSGPAGGTDTQYF; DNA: TGTGCCAGCAGCTCGGGACCTGCGGGGGGCACAGATACGCAGTATTTT
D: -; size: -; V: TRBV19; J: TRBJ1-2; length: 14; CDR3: CASSRTALDYGYTF; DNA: TGTGCCAGTAGCCGGACAGCACTCGACTATGGCTACACCTTC
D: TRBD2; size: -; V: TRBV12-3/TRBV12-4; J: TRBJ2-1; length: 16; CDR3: CASNSRSGSGGDEQFF; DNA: TGTGCCAGCAATAGCCGGAGTGGTAGCGGGGGGGATGAGCAGTTCTTC
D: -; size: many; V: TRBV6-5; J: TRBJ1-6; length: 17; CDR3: CASSYSAGTRNNSPLHF; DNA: TGTGCCAGCAGTTACTCCGCCGGGACACGGAATAATTCACCCCTCCACTTT
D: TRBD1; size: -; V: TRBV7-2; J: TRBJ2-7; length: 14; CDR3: CASSQGAGQVASPF; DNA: TGCGCCAGCAGCCAAGGGGCGGGACAGGTAGCGTCACCCTTC
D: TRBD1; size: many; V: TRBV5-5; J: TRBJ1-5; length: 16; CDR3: CASSLAQGGLNQPQHF; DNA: TGTGCCAGCAGCTTGGCGCAGGGGGGCTTAAATCAGCCCCAGCATTTT
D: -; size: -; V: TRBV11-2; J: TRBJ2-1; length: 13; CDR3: CASSQERLDEQFF; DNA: TGTGCCAGCAGCCAAGAGCGCTTGGATGAGCAGTTCTTC
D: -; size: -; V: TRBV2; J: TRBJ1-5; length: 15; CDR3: CATSSDLICKHPQHF; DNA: TGTGCCACCAGCTCCGACCTTATATGTAAGCACCCACAGCATTTT
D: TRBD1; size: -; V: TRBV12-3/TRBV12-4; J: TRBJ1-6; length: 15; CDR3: CASSLVGQGGSPLHF; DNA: TGTGCCAGCAGTTTAGTTGGACAGGGAGGCTCACCCCTCCACTTT
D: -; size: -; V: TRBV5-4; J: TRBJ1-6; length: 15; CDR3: CASTFVGGYNSPLHF; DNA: TGTGCCAGCACCTTTGTGGGGGGATATAATTCACCCCTCCACTTT
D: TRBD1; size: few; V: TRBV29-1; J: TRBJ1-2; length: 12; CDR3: CSVTGTVYGYTF; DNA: TGCAGCGTGACCGGGACAGTATATGGCTACACCTTC
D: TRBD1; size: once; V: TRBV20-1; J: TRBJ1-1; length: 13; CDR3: CSATGEGRAEAFF; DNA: TGCAGTGCCACAGGGGAGGGGAGGGCTGAAGCTTTCTTT
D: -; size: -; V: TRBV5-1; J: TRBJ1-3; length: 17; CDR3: CASSLRTDWGSGNTIYF; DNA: TGCGCCAGCAGCTTGAGAACGGACTGGGGCTCTGGAAACACCATATATTTT
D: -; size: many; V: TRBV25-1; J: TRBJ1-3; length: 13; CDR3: CASGHLSGNTIYF; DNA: TGTGCCAGTGGGCACCTCTCTGGAAACACCATATATTTT
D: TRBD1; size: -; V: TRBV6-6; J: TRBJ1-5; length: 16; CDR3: CASSLSGDRANQPQHF; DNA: TGTGCCAGCAGTCTTTCAGGTGACAGGGCGAATCAGCCCCAGCATTTT
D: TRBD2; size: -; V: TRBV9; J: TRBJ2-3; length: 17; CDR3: CASSDSGPGGGTDTQYF; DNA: TGTGCCAGCAGCGATTCGGGACCGGGGGGGGGCACAGATACGCAGTATTTT
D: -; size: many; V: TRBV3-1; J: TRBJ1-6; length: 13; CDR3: CASSSGVYSPLHF; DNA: TGTGCCAGCAGCTCAGGCGTCTATTCACCCCTCCACTTT
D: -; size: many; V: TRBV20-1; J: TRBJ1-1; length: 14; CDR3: CSAVGGFGNTEAFF; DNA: TGCAGTGCTGTAGGGGGTTTCGGGAACACTGAAGCTTTCTTT
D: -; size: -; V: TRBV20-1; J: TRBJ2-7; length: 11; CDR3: CSAKGVEKLYF; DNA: TGCAGTGCTAAGGGGGTTGAAAAACTGTACTTC
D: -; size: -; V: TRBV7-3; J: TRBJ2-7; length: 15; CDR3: CASSFGRGSNSPLYF; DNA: -
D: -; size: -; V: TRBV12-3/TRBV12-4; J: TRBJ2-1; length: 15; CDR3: CASSFGGYGNNEQFF; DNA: TGTGCCAGCAGTTTTGGAGGGTACGGGAACAATGAGCAGTTCTTC
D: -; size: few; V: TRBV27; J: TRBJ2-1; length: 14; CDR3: CASSRAGGPNEQFF; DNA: TGTGCCAGCAGTCGCGCCGGGGGCCCCAATGAGCAGTTCTTC
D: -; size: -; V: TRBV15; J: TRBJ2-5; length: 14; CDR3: CATRSTGAQETQYF; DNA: TGTGCCACTCGATCTACTGGGGCCCAAGAGACCCAGTACTTC
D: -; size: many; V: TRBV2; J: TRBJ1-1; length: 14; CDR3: CASSVWKVNTEAFF; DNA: TGTGCCAGCAGTGTTTGGAAAGTGAACACTGAAGCTTTCTTT
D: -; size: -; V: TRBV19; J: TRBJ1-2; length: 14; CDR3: CASTIAGGPMGYTF; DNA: TGTGCCAGTACCATAGCCGGCGGACCGATGGGCTACACCTTC
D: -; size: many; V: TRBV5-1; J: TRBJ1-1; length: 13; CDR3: CASSLDRSGGAFF; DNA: TGCGCCAGCAGCTTAGACAGAAGTGGAGGAGCTTTCTTT
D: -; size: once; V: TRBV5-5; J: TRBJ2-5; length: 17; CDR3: CASSRTIEGSRHETQYF; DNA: TGTGCCAGCAGCCGAACTATTGAGGGGTCCCGACACGAGACCCAGTACTTC
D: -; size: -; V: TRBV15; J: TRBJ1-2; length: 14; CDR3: CASNPDRGNYGYAF; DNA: TGTGCCAGCAACCCGGATAGGGGGAACTATGGCTACGCCTTC
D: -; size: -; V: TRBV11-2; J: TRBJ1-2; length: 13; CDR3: CASSLRDSDGYTF; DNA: TGTGCCAGCAGCCTCCGCGACAGTGATGGCTACACCTTC
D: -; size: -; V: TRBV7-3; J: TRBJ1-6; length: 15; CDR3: CATSKGITTSTRVHF; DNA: TGTGCCACCAGCAAAGGTATAACAACTAGTACCCGCGTCCACTTT
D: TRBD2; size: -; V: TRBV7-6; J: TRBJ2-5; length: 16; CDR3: CASSSGAGGLQETQYF; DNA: TGTGCCAGCAGCTCCGGAGCGGGGGGTCTTCAAGAGACCCAGTACTTC
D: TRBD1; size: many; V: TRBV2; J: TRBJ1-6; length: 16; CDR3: CASSELPPGGNSPLHF; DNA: TGTGCCAGCAGTGAATTACCCCCAGGGGGCAATTCACCCCTCCACTTT
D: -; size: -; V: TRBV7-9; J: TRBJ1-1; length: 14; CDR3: CASRPDTQHTEPGF; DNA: TGTGCCAGCCGCCCCGATACGCAGCATACTGAACCAGGCTTT
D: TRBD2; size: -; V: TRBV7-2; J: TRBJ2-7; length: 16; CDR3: CASSLSGTSGVSEQYF; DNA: TGTGCCAGCAGCCTCTCGGGGACTAGCGGGGTCTCCGAGCAGTACTTC
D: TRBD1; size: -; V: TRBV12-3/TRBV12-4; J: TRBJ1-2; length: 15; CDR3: CASSLSGGYAYGYTF; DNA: TGTGCCAGCAGTTTGTCAGGGGGATACGCCTATGGCTACACCTTC
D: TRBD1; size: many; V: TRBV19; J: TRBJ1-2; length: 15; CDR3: CASSIPEQGFYGYTF; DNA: TGTGCCAGTAGTATCCCTGAACAGGGGTTCTATGGCTACACCTTC
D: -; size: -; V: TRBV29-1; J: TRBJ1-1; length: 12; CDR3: CSARTAGTEAFF; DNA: TGCAGCGCTCGCACGGCCGGCACTGAAGCTTTCTTT
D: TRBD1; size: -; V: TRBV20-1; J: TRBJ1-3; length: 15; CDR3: CSAGQGGNDRNTIYF; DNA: TGCAGTGCAGGACAGGGAGGAAACGATCGAAACACCATATATTTT
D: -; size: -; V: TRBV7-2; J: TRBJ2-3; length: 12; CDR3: CASSPTVSAQHF; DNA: TGTGCCAGCAGCCCCACGGTGTCAGCGCAGCACTTT